This TCR beta chain is drawn from a study of T cell repertoires in cytomegalovirus infection (dated by TCRdb to between 2017 and 2020). Study-wide context: Because public TCR beta signatures pointed to carriage of CMV infection together with the matching HLA type, the HLA type of each donor mattered for the analysis.

The listed sequencing device is Illumina HiSeq 1500. Clones were called with MiXCR by TCRdb after fastp trimmed the public reads at Q25, and only in-frame beta chains were retained. Rows merge per CDR3 protein into single entries with the most common DNA and genes. For this sample the table gives 90,000 to 120,000 distinct CDR3 sequences, of which about 22% were detected only once. About 39% of the sample goes to the ten largest clones. With respect to this clonotype: The antigen it binds to is not known. Base qualities are missing; no much larger clone stands one base away.

From the germline V gene (reference sequence), CDR1 is LNHDA and CDR2 is SQIVND. From cysteine to phenylalanine, the CDR3 is 14 amino acids long. The CDR3 DNA has 42 bases and is translated from base 1. The V and J ends are trimmed by 1 base and 7 bases, leaving 11 bases between them. Here is what the overall study found, with its caveats: Cumulative frequency of public TCR beta family members discriminated carriers of CMV infection plus the relevant HLA type in this cohort and an independent approximately 370-donor cohort. The ex vivo response was dominated by HLA-C-restricted CMV-specific TCR beta clonotypes, and the single most frequent clonotype in two of eight donors was supplied by these HLA-C-restricted clonotypes.

Material: CD8+ T cells from PBMCs. The sequence joins TRBV19 to TRBJ1-5, with no confidently assigned D gene. The clonotype originates from a human donor in good health (CMV status not recorded). Some clones in this sample may be carry-over from other donors' samples. The CDR3 has the sequence CASSIGQAGQPQHF. The bases are TGTGCCAGTAGTATAGGCCAGGCGGGGCAGCCCCAGCATTTT.